Each of the 18 T cell receptor beta chains below was sequenced from the same sample in a study of T-cell reconstitution after alpha-beta-depleted transplantation in children. For TCRbeta, the library was prepared with unique molecular identifiers. TCRdb re-called the PCR reads with MiXCR, one entry per CDR3 protein. Of around 530,000 distinct CDR3 sequences in the sample, approximately 32% were seen once. This material consisted of PBMCs from the stem cell graft donor, taken from the stem cell graft. These receptors originate from a human donor who donated a stem cell graft to a child with aplastic anemia.

This clonotype was observed a few times. This sequence joins TRBV6-1 and TRBJ2-1, with D possibly being TRBD2 (6 bases). There are 13 residues in the CDR3. Germline loops: CDR1 MNHNS, CDR2 SASEGT. V shed 2 bases and J shed 9 bases, with 11 bases lying between them. The CDR3 region is CASSEWTEGEQFF. In nucleotides, the CDR3 is TGTGCCAGCAGTGAATGGACGGAGGGTGAGCAGTTCTTC.

This clonotype was seen a handful of times. The V and J genes are TRBV7-8 and TRBJ1-2; 7 nucleotides agree with TRBD1. Germline V gives CDR1 SGHVS, CDR2 FQNEAQ. The CDR3 runs to 15 residues. The junction had 13 bases not matched to a gene; V was cut back by 5 bases and J by 7 bases. Here the CDR3 reads CASSIGIGQVTGYTF. The CDR3 coding sequence is TGTGCCAGCAGCATAGGGATCGGACAGGTTACTGGCTACACCTTC.

The chain recombines TRBV12-3 or TRBV12-4 with TRBJ1-2, with TRBD1 matching over 8 bases. The CDR3 is made up of 15 amino acids. J was trimmed by 2 bases and V by 0 bases; bases with no gene match: 2. CDR3 loop: CASSLARTGNYGYTF. DNA for the CDR3: TGTGCCAGCAGTTTAGCCCGGACAGGGAACTATGGCTACACCTTC.

The V and J genes are TRBV19 and TRBJ2-7; 9 nucleotides align to TRBD2. CDR3 length: 13 residues. J lost 5 bases, V lost 5 bases, and 4 bases had no gene match. CDR1 LNHDA and CDR2 SQIVND come from the germline V gene (reference sequence). The CDR3, as DNA: TGTGCCAGTAGTGTCCTAGCGGGGCACGAGCAGTACGTC. Protein sequence: CASSVLAGHEQYV.

CDR3 coding DNA: TGTGCCAGCAGTTACTCGCTAGGGGGTAACTCCTACAATGAGCAGTTCTTC. This gives the protein CASSYSLGGNSYNEQFF. The J gene is TRBJ2-1, the V gene TRBV6-2 or TRBV6-3, with a possible D match to TRBD1 (6 bases). V was pared by 0 bases and J by 0 bases, with 12 bases between. This CDR3 is 17 amino acids long. The germline CDR1 and CDR2 sequences are MNHEY and SVGEGT.

This clonotype showed up just a few times. Written as DNA, the CDR3 is TGTGCCAGCAGTGACGGGACTAGCGGGAGAGGAAATGAGCAGTTCTTC. Encoded protein: CASSDGTSGRGNEQFF. The chain recombines TRBV6-4 with TRBJ2-1, with TRBD2 matching over 14 bases. This CDR3 spans 16 amino acids. CDR1 is MRHNA and CDR2 is SNTAGT in the germline V gene. The ends lost 2 bases at V and 7 bases at J; junction bases unmatched: 4.

The rearrangement uses TRBV12-3 or TRBV12-4 and TRBJ2-1; TRBD2 matches 7 bases. CDR3 size: 16 residues. The junction had 8 bases not matched to a gene; V was cut back by 2 bases and J by 4 bases. DNA for the CDR3: TGTGCCAGCAGTTTATCGGCAAAGGGACTATACAATGAGCAGTTCTTC. Translating gives CASSLSAKGLYNEQFF.

This clonotype was counted between two and nine times. This chain uses TRBV7-2 with TRBJ2-7, with 7 positions matching TRBD2. J was trimmed by 1 base and V by 4 bases; bases with no gene match: 4. The CDR3 consists of 14 residues. Germline assignment: CDR1 SGHTA and CDR2 FQGNSA. The CDR3 coding sequence is TGTGCCAGCAGCTCCTCGGGGGGATCCTACGAGCAGTACTTC. This codes for CASSSSGGSYEQYF.

The sample holds a few counts of this clonotype. The genes are TRBV5-1 and TRBJ2-1, with 9 bases lining up with TRBD2. The CDR3 contains 14 residues. Germline CDR1 SGHRS, CDR2 YFSETQ. V gave up 4 bases and J gave up 5 bases; unmatched junction bases: 4. CDR3: CASSKTSGHNEQFF. The CDR3 DNA reads as TGCGCCAGCAGCAAGACTAGCGGTCACAATGAGCAGTTCTTC.

V is TRBV7-2 and J is TRBJ2-5; tentative D call: TRBD2 (5 bases). The germline gives CDR1 SGHTA, CDR2 FQGNSA. V lost 1 base to trimming and J lost 5 bases, with 17 bases between them. CDR3 size: 16 residues. CDR3 nucleotides: TGTGCCAGCAGCTTAGTCCCAAGGGCGGGCGGGGAGACCCAGTACTTC. It specifies CASSLVPRAGGETQYF.

CDR3 nucleotide sequence: TGTGCCAGCAGTTTATTTCTGATCGGGGAGCTGTTTTTT. Protein sequence: CASSLFLIGELFF. The J gene is TRBJ2-2, the V gene TRBV28, with D uncertain. Germline V gene sequence: CDR1 MDHEN, CDR2 SYDVKM. V lost 1 base and J 7 bases, leaving 7 bases between the germline ends. The CDR3 spans 13 residues.

The table lists this clonotype with a few counts. The V call is TRBV7-2, the J call TRBJ1-1; maybe TRBD1 (6 bases). Germline V gene data show CDR1 as SGHTA and CDR2 as FQGNSA. The CDR3 covers 14 residues. Trimming removed 4 bases from V and 4 bases from J, with 13 bases in between. Written as DNA, the CDR3 is TGTGCCAGCAGCTCCACAGGGTTCGGCACTGAAGCTTTCTTT. This gives the protein CASSSTGFGTEAFF.

The chain joins TRBV20-1 to TRBJ1-5; D remains ambiguous. Looked up from germline, CDR1 is DFQATT and CDR2 is SNEGSKA (reference sequence). V was shortened by 0 bases and J by 0 bases, with 6 bases between the two germline ends. The CDR3 contains 14 residues. This CDR3 is CSARDGHSNQPQHF. CDR3 sequence (DNA): TGCAGTGCTAGAGACGGGCATAGCAATCAGCCCCAGCATTTT.

Of note for this clonotype: The junction shows a germline mismatch at one end, possibly a read error. The rearrangement joins TRBV9 to TRBJ2-5, with 10 bases matching TRBD2. This CDR3 spans 17 amino acids. Germline loops: CDR1 SGDLS, CDR2 YYNGEE. For the CDR3, the DNA is TGTGCCATCAGCGTAGCCGCCTCTAGCGGGAGCCAAGAGACCCAGTACTTC. It translates to CAISVAASSGSQETQYF. The variable domain in full, with the rest retrieved from reference TRBV9 and TRBJ2-5, is DSGVTQTPKHLITATGQRVTLRCSPRSGDLSVYWYQQSLDQGLQFLIQYYNGEERAKGNILERFSAQQFPDLHSELNLSSLELGDSALYFCAISVAASSGSQETQYFGPGTRLLVL.

The chain is built from TRBV28 and TRBJ2-3; D might be TRBD1 or TRBD2, each matching 5 bases. The V end lost 8 bases, the J end lost 2 bases, and 17 bases lay between the germline ends. CDR3 size: 15 residues. CDR1 MDHEN and CDR2 SYDVKM come from the germline V gene. The CDR3 bases are TGTGCCAGCCCCCCTGGGGACCAACCCACAGATACGCAGTATTTT. It encodes CASPPGDQPTDTQYF.

The rearrangement links TRBV29-1 to TRBJ2-1; D may be TRBD2 (6 bases). V lost 5 bases and J lost 6, with 17 bases in between. Germline V gene lookup returns CDR1 SQVTM and CDR2 ANQGSEA. The CDR3 length is 14 residues. CDR3 sequence: CSVIRGGSGNEQFF. CDR3 sequence (DNA): TGCAGCGTTATTAGGGGAGGCTCGGGCAATGAGCAGTTCTTC.

The J gene is TRBJ2-3, the V gene TRBV12-3 or TRBV12-4; 9 nucleotides align to TRBD2. The ends lost 5 bases at V and 4 bases at J; junction bases unmatched: 16. This CDR3 is 18 amino acids long. The CDR3 bases are TGTGCCAGCAGTCCCCCTCCTCGTCTCCAGCGGGAGGCAGATACGCAGTATTTT. It yields the protein CASSPPPRLQREADTQYF.

This clonotype occurred a few times. The chain couples TRBV4-3 to TRBJ2-2; no clear D. Trimming shortened V by 4 bases and J by 0 bases, and 6 bases separated the two germline ends. The CDR3 contains 14 residues. Germline lookup yields CDR1 LGHNA and CDR2 YSLEER. The CDR3 loop is CASSPASNTGELFF. DNA of the CDR3: TGCGCCAGCAGCCCTGCATCGAACACCGGGGAGCTGTTTTTT.